This T cell receptor beta chain was profiled in a study of persistence of HIV-infected CD4 T cells. Study details: Donors had been on suppressive ART for a median of around eight years.

This CDR3 comprises 17 residues. The ends were cut back, 3 bases at V and 0 bases at J, with 19 bases in the middle. Per the germline V gene, CDR1 is SGDLS and CDR2 is YYNGEE. The libraries were made with immunoSEQ version 4 in survey mode. Sequenced by immunoSEQ multiplex PCR; TCRdb stores in-frame clones only, minus some. The sample holds about 40,000 clones; about four fifths are singletons and the top ten take about 14%. For this clone: Its antigen is not known.

Overlapping HIV-1 Gag 15-mer peptides at roughly 1 ug per peptide per mL were used. CD40L/CD69 double-negative CD45RO-high memory CD4+ T cells were collected. This receptor was taken from an adult man with HIV who was CMV-seropositive. The J gene is TRBJ2-7, the V gene TRBV9, with D possibly matching TRBD1 (6 bases). The material sequenced was CD4+ T cells sorted from PBMCs after roughly 19-hour stimulation, taken from a patient who received antiretroviral therapy. Here the CDR3 reads CASSAGAGQLSSYEQYF. For the CDR3, the DNA is TGTGCCAGCAGCGCCGGAGCAGGACAGTTAAGCTCCTACGAGCAGTACTTC.